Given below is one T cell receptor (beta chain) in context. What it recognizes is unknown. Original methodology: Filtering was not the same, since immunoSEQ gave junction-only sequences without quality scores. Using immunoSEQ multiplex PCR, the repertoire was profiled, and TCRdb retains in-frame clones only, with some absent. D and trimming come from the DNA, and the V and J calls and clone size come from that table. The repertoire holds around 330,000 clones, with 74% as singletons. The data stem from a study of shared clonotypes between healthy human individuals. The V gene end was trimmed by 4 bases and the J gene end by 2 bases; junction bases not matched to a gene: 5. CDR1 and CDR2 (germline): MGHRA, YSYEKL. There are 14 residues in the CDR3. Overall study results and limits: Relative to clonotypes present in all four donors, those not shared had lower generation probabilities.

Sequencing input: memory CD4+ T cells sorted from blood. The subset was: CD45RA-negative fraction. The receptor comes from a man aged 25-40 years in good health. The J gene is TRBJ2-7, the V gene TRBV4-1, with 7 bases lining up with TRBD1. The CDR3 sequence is CASSPTGPTYEQYF. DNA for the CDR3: TGCGCCAGCAGCCCGACAGGGCCTACCTACGAGCAGTACTTC.